A single sample is the source of the 5 T cell receptor beta chains below, sequenced in a study of shared clonotypes between healthy human individuals. Measured with immunoSEQ multiplex PCR; TCRdb has only the in-frame clones, and not every one. The sample holds about 2 million clones; roughly 96% are singletons and the top ten take 0.13%. Specimen: naive CD4+ T cells sorted from blood. Subset of the sample: CD45RA+ positively selected. The receptor source for this set is a young man in good health.

This sequence joins TRBV7-6 and TRBJ2-3; perhaps TRBD2 as D (5 bases). CDR1 and CDR2 from the germline V gene are SGHVS and FNYEAQ. V was trimmed by 2 bases and J by 6 bases, leaving 12 bases between them. The length of the CDR3 is 14 residues. CDR3 sequence reads: CASSLRPPGDTQYF. CDR3 DNA: TGTGCCAGCAGCTTAAGACCGCCGGGGGATACGCAGTATTTT.

The chain uses TRBV20-1 and TRBJ1-1; the D is unclear. This CDR3 has 11 amino acids. The V end lost 8 bases, the J end lost 0 bases, and 7 bases lay between the germline ends. Per the germline V gene, CDR1 is DFQATT and CDR2 is SNEGSKA (reference sequence). CDR3 DNA: TGCAGTTACACTATGAACACTGAAGCTTTCTTT. This codes for CSYTMNTEAFF.

This chain joins TRBV18 and TRBJ1-1; TRBD1 is a possible D gene (6 bases). Germline CDR1 and CDR2: KGHSH and LQKENI. V lost 6 bases and J lost 7, with 21 bases in between. The CDR3 extends over 15 amino acids. CDR3 loop: CASSQSSQGFGEAFF. The CDR3 DNA reads as TGTGCCAGCTCTCAATCTTCCCAGGGGTTTGGTGAAGCTTTCTTT.

Points on this clone: The identical CDR3 is also encoded by other nucleotide sequences in the sample. This chain uses TRBV18 with TRBJ2-5, with D possibly called TRBD1 or TRBD2 (5 bases each). Trimming shortened V by 3 bases and J by 5 bases, and 7 bases separated the two germline ends. Germline loops: CDR1 KGHSH, CDR2 LQKENI. The CDR3 covers 12 residues. CDR3 nucleotide sequence: TGTGCCAGCTCACCGGGGGAGGAGACCCAGTACTTC. Its protein product is CASSPGEETQYF.

The V gene is TRBV7-2, the J gene TRBJ1-5; D remains ambiguous. The CDR3 runs to 19 residues. Germline loops: CDR1 SGHTA, CDR2 FQGNSA. V lost 1 base to trimming and J lost 0 bases, with 19 bases between them. The CDR3 protein is CASSLVVGGLRYSNQPQHF. DNA of the CDR3: TGTGCCAGCAGCTTAGTTGTGGGCGGGTTGCGATATAGCAATCAGCCCCAGCATTTT. The full variable domain, in which reference TRBV7-2 and TRBJ1-5 provide the parts outside the CDR3, is GAGVSQSPSNKVTEKGKDVELRCDPISGHTALYWYRQSLGQGLEFLIYFQGNSAPDKSGLPSDRFSAERTGGSVSTLTIQRTQQEDSAVYLCASSLVVGGLRYSNQPQHFGDGTRLSIL.